These 18 T cell receptor beta chains share one sample of origin, sequenced in a study of human T cells and chemical hapten exposure. Described time point: healthy volunteer bleed at 6 weeks. It was unfractionated whole blood from which total RNA was extracted. TCRdb processed the RACE reads anew with MiXCR; each CDR3 protein has one entry. The table shows tens of thousands of distinct CDR3 sequences, with about 3.7% occurring only once. Sequencing was performed on whole blood. These receptors were taken from a human donor in good health. Some clones in this sample may be carry-over from other donors' samples.

This clonotype was detected ten times or more. DNA for the CDR3: TGTGCCAGCAGCTCCCCGTTGAGGGATACCAAAAACATTCAGTACTTC. Residues: CASSSPLRDTKNIQYF. The chain has TRBV11-2 and TRBJ2-4, with D possibly TRBD2 on 5 matching bases. V gave up 4 bases and J gave up 2 bases, with 15 bases separating them. Germline V gene data show CDR1 as SGHAT and CDR2 as FQNNGV. This CDR3 has 16 residues.

This clonotype was counted ten times or more. This chain uses TRBV20-1 with TRBJ2-3, with TRBD2 matching 8 bases. The CDR3 has 13 amino acids. Germline V gene data show CDR1 as DFQATT and CDR2 as SNEGSKA (reference sequence). V dropped 7 bases and J dropped 4; count of bases not matched to a gene: 7. CDR3 residues: CSGLAGSPDTQYF. CDR3 nucleotides: TGCAGTGGGTTAGCGGGATCCCCAGATACGCAGTATTTT.

Only a few counts were recorded for this clonotype. V is TRBV7-8 and J is TRBJ1-4; D is uncertain. Looked up from germline, CDR1 is SGHVS and CDR2 is FQNEAQ. This CDR3 is built from 15 residues. Trimming took off 8 bases at V and 0 bases at J, with 13 bases between the two ends. The CDR3 here is CASPPPGATNEKLFF. The CDR3 DNA reads TGTGCCAGCCCCCCCCCAGGAGCAACTAATGAAAAACTGTTTTTT.

This clonotype has ten or more counts. The rearrangement joins TRBV20-1 to TRBJ2-5; 10 positions agree with TRBD2. Germline trimming cut 1 base from V and 5 bases from J; bases unmatched to any gene: 13. The CDR3 has 17 residues. Per germline, CDR1 DFQATT and CDR2 SNEGSKA (reference sequence). The chain's CDR3 is CSARAPVSGRAGETQYF. The CDR3 DNA sequence: TGCAGTGCTAGAGCCCCAGTGAGCGGGAGGGCCGGTGAGACCCAGTACTTC.

This clonotype was recorded at least ten times. The CDR3 coding sequence is TGTGCCAGCAGTCCCCGACAGGGAGGAAGAAGAGCTTTCTTT. This gives the protein CASSPRQGGRRAFF. V is TRBV27 and J is TRBJ1-1; TRBD1 aligns across 7 bases. From germline, CDR1 is MNHEY and CDR2 SMNVEV (reference sequence). J was trimmed by 10 bases and V by 5 bases; bases with no gene match: 13. The CDR3 is 14 residues long.

Ten or more counts support this clonotype. The genes are TRBV20-1 and TRBJ1-1; D remains ambiguous. The CDR3 loop spans 16 amino acids. CDR1 and CDR2 from the germline V gene are DFQATT and SNEGSKA (reference sequence). Trimming stripped 3 bases from V and 0 bases from J, with 17 bases between. The CDR3 bases are TGCAGTGCTAGTTCGGCCCAGATCCTTATGAACACTGAAGCTTTCTTT. Protein product: CSASSAQILMNTEAFF.

This clonotype was seen ten or more times. The CDR3 DNA reads TGTGCCAGCACCCGGGGGGCTACTGAAGCTTTCTTT. Amino acids: CASTRGATEAFF. The rearrangement links TRBV6-5 to TRBJ1-1; possible D gene TRBD1, 6 bases. V was shortened by 7 bases and J by 5 bases, with 11 bases between the two germline ends. The CDR3 has 12 amino acids. Germline CDR1 MNHEY, CDR2 SVGAGI.

This clonotype was seen more than once but under ten times. The chain is built from TRBV28 and TRBJ2-3, with TRBD2 matching 7 bases. The CDR3 loop spans 18 amino acids. Germline V gene lookup returns CDR1 MDHEN and CDR2 SYDVKM. Unmatched junction bases numbered 15, after V lost 5 bases and J lost 1 base. The CDR3 DNA follows: TGTGCCAGCAGTATCGCGGGAGCCAGATTAAGGGGCACAGATACGCAGTATTTT. It is translated as CASSIAGARLRGTDTQYF.

The CDR3 nucleotides are TGTGCCAGCAGCTTAGCGTTGGGGACTAGCGGGAGTTTCTCCTACAATGAGCAGTTCTTC. Translated, it gives CASSLALGTSGSFSYNEQFF. The chain has TRBV7-9 and TRBJ2-1; 14 positions match TRBD2. Trimming took 0 bases from V and 0 from J; bases not matched to a gene: 7. Germline values: CDR1 SEHNR, CDR2 FQNEAQ (reference sequence). The CDR3 is 20 residues long.

There are many counts of this clonotype. The rearrangement joins TRBV28 to TRBJ2-1; 8 nucleotides align to TRBD1. The CDR3 extends over 13 amino acids. Germline lookup yields CDR1 MDHEN and CDR2 SYDVKM. The V segment lost 6 bases and the J segment 12 bases; nucleotides outside the gene matches: 10. CDR3 coding DNA: TGTGCCAGCAGGGGCGTGGCACAGGGGGGGCAGTTCTTC. Its protein product is CASRGVAQGGQFF. Variable domain in full (rest from reference TRBV28 and TRBJ2-1): DVKVTQSSRYLVKRTGEKVFLECVQDMDHENMFWYRQDPGLGLRLIYFSYDVKMKEKGDIPEGYSVSREKKERFSLILESASTNQTSMYLCASRGVAQGGQFFGPGTRLTVL.

The chain combines TRBV29-1 with TRBJ2-7; D is tentatively TRBD1 or TRBD2 (5 bases each). V lost 5 bases, J lost 0 bases, and 14 bases lay in between. CDR3 length: 14 residues. Per the germline V gene, CDR1 is SQVTM and CDR2 is ANQGSEA. The chain's CDR3 is CSVRGTDYSYEQYF. CDR3 sequence (DNA): TGCAGCGTTCGAGGGACGGATTACTCCTACGAGCAGTACTTC.

This chain links TRBV15 with TRBJ2-1; 8 bases agree with TRBD1. CDR1 is LNHNV, CDR2 YYDKDF, per germline (reference sequence). Unmatched junction bases numbered 3, after V lost 0 bases and J lost 2 bases. There are 16 residues in the CDR3. DNA of the CDR3: TGTGCCACCAGCAGAGACGGCAGGGGGCCCTACAATGAGCAGTTCTTC. Protein sequence: CATSRDGRGPYNEQFF.

The genes are TRBV18 and TRBJ2-3; no definite D call. In germline, CDR1 is KGHSH, CDR2 LQKENI. V was trimmed by 0 bases and J by 11 bases, leaving 24 bases between them. The CDR3 runs to 17 residues. In nucleotides, the CDR3 is TGTGCCAGCTCACCACCAAGGAATGGTGGGCGCTCTCTCCAGCAGTATTTT. Protein: CASSPPRNGGRSLQQYF.

This clonotype was observed a few times. The CDR3 DNA is TGTGCCAGCAGCTTATCCCAGGTCCCGCAGTATTTT. Amino acid sequence: CASSLSQVPQYF. The chain is built from TRBV11-3 and TRBJ2-3; no clear D gene. The CDR3 sequence is 12 residues long. The germline V gene has CDR1 SGHNT and CDR2 YENEEA. With 2 bases removed from V and 10 bases from J, the gap between germline ends came to 10 bases.

In its sample, this clonotype was seen many times. The gene calls are TRBV4-2 and TRBJ1-2; 7 nucleotides align to TRBD1. Germline values: CDR1 LGHNA, CDR2 YNFKEQ. The J segment lost 7 bases and the V segment lost 3 bases, leaving 8 bases of the junction unmatched. CDR3 length equals 14 residues. The CDR3 sequence is CASSQPTGPTGYTF. CDR3 DNA sequence: TGTGCCAGCAGCCAGCCGACAGGGCCGACTGGCTACACCTTC.

Many counts were recorded for this clonotype. This rearrangement joins TRBV6-5 to TRBJ1-1; TRBD1 might be the D (5 bases). V gave up 0 bases and J gave up 4 bases, with 24 bases separating them. Germline CDR1 reads MNHEY; CDR2 reads SVGAGI. The CDR3 totals 19 residues. The CDR3 loop is CASSYSLNTFGGSGTEAFF. The CDR3 DNA reads TGTGCCAGCAGTTACTCGTTAAATACCTTTGGGGGGTCGGGCACTGAAGCTTTCTTT.

This clonotype was detected many times. The rearrangement joins TRBV29-1 to TRBJ1-1; tentative D call: TRBD1 (6 bases). Germline values: CDR1 SQVTM, CDR2 ANQGSEA. This CDR3 has 13 amino acids. V was cut by 6 bases and J by 2 bases, with 13 bases left in between. The CDR3 here is CSVPEQGNTEAFF. CDR3 in DNA: TGCAGCGTGCCGGAACAGGGTAACACTGAAGCTTTCTTT.

This clonotype appeared many times. The chain links TRBV20-1 to TRBJ1-5, with a weak D call TRBD1 (6 bases). The length of the CDR3 is 16 residues. CDR1 and CDR2 from the germline V gene are DFQATT and SNEGSKA (reference sequence). The V gene lost 5 bases and the J gene lost 0 bases, with 17 bases spanning the gap. CDR3 coding DNA: TGCAGTGCTCCTGCCGGACAGCCTTATAGCAATCAGCCCCAGCATTTT. This translates into CSAPAGQPYSNQPQHF.